The 12 T cell receptor beta chains presented below share a single source sample, sequenced in a study of T cell changes during pregnancy in multiple sclerosis (dated by TCRdb to about 2019). The protocol used for the library was the immunoSEQ multiplex PCR assay. TCRdb took this table from immuneACCESS and kept in-frame rearrangements with V and J called. Such tables lack part of the clones; where checked against another copy, unresolved V genes explain under half of the gap, and the rest is unexplained. The sample table shows tens of thousands of clones, and just over 90% are seen once. About 3% of the sample goes to the ten largest clones. The starting material was peripheral blood, obtained before pregnancy. The origin of the receptors is a female donor with multiple sclerosis, enrolled in a pregnancy study.

V and J are TRBV7-2 and TRBJ2-7, with TRBD2 identical over 8 bases. CDR1 and CDR2 from the germline V gene are SGHTA and FQGNSA. V lost 1 base to trimming and J lost 2 bases; unmatched junction nucleotides: 4. The CDR3 has 15 residues. CDR3 DNA: TGTGCCAGCAGCTTAGATCGGGGGGGGGCCTACGAGCAGTACTTC. Amino acids: CASSLDRGGAYEQYF.

The chain carries TRBV28 and TRBJ2-1; TRBD2 aligns across 11 bases. Germline-derived CDR1 and CDR2 are MDHEN and SYDVKM. Trimming removed 7 bases from V and 0 bases from J; junction bases left unmatched: 5. This CDR3 has 16 residues. CDR3 in amino acids: CASTGTSGLSYNEQFF. Written as DNA, the CDR3 is TGTGCCAGCACTGGGACTAGCGGACTCTCCTACAATGAGCAGTTCTTC.

The CDR3 DNA is TGTGCCACCAGCAGAGAGGGACAGGTCCCCGGGGAGCTGTTTTTT. Its protein product is CATSREGQVPGELFF. The V gene is TRBV15, the J gene TRBJ2-2; 8 bases align to TRBD1. The ends lost 0 bases at V and 6 bases at J; junction bases unmatched: 3. The CDR3 has 15 residues. CDR1 LNHNV and CDR2 YYDKDF come from the germline V gene (reference sequence).

The rearrangement uses TRBV6-1 and TRBJ1-3; D gene unclear. This CDR3 comprises 18 residues. The germline CDR1 and CDR2 sequences are MNHNS and SASEGT. Trimming cost V 0 bases and J 0 bases, with 15 bases left between them. The DNA for the CDR3 is TGTGCCAGCAGTGAAGCGCGATGGGCAGGCCGCTCTGGAAACACCATATATTTT. This encodes CASSEARWAGRSGNTIYF.

This clone has just one count. The rearrangement uses TRBV2 and TRBJ2-6, with 9 bases that match TRBD1. V lost 6 bases and J lost 0; bases outside the gene matches: 9. This CDR3 comprises 18 residues. From germline, CDR1 is SNHLY and CDR2 FYNNEI. CDR3 coding DNA: TGTGCCAGCAGGCCGCCGGGACAGGGATTCTCTGGGGCCAACGTCCTGACTTTC. This encodes CASRPPGQGFSGANVLTF.

This clone showed up just a few times. Within the sample, other DNA sequences also encode this same CDR3. The genes are TRBV30 and TRBJ1-1; D is possibly TRBD1 (5 bases). Germline V gene sequence: CDR1 GTSNPN, CDR2 SVGIG (reference sequence). The CDR3 has 10 residues. V was trimmed by 3 bases and J by 9 bases, leaving 8 bases between them. The CDR3: CAWRQGKAFF. The CDR3 bases are TGTGCCTGGAGGCAGGGTAAAGCTTTCTTT.

The chain recombines TRBV4-1 with TRBJ1-2, with D maybe TRBD1 (6 bases). The V and J ends lost 3 bases and 7 bases respectively, with 9 bases between them. Germline assignment: CDR1 MGHRA and CDR2 YSYEKL. CDR3 length equals 12 residues. CDR3 nucleotides: TGCGCCAGCAGCCAGGGGGCTGGTGGCTACACCTTC. Its protein product is CASSQGAGGYTF.

The chain uses TRBV29-1 and TRBJ2-2; perhaps TRBD1 as D (5 bases). The CDR3 contains 13 residues. Looked up from germline, CDR1 is SQVTM and CDR2 is ANQGSEA. V was trimmed by 3 bases and J by 6 bases, leaving 11 bases between them. The CDR3 DNA reads TGCAGCGTTGAGGCACAGGTGTCCGGGGAGCTGTTTTTT. Its protein product is CSVEAQVSGELFF.

The CDR3 bases are TGTGCCAGCAGCCTTCGGGCAGGGGTGGGTGCTTTCTTT. It translates to CASSLRAGVGAFF. The rearrangement uses TRBV28 and TRBJ1-1; D is perhaps TRBD1 (6 bases). V was shortened by 6 bases and J by 11 bases, with 19 bases between the two germline ends. Germline V gene lookup returns CDR1 MDHEN and CDR2 SYDVKM. This CDR3 is 13 amino acids long.

The chain recombines TRBV5-1 with TRBJ2-5; 10 bases agree with TRBD1. This CDR3 is 18 amino acids long. Germline V gene lookup returns CDR1 SGHRS and CDR2 YFSETQ. Trimming cost V 4 bases and J 5 bases; bases outside gene matches: 17. The CDR3 bases are TGCGCCAGCAGCGCGGACGGGACAGGGGTCGTTGAGGAGGAGACCCAGTACTTC. Residues: CASSADGTGVVEEETQYF.

The chain is built from TRBV6-1 and TRBJ1-4; TRBD1 matches at 12 bases. The CDR3 is 14 residues long. The germline V gene encodes CDR1 MNHNS and CDR2 SASEGT. Unmatched junction bases numbered 5, after V lost 8 bases and J lost 7 bases. The CDR3 here is CASGGTGGIEKLFF. The CDR3 DNA is TGTGCCAGCGGGGGGACAGGGGGCATTGAAAAACTGTTTTTT.

This clone appeared a single time. V and J are TRBV7-9 and TRBJ2-1; TRBD2 aligns across 11 bases. The V gene's germline CDR1 is SEHNR and CDR2 FQNEAQ (reference sequence). Unmatched junction bases numbered 9, after V lost 3 bases and J lost 5 bases. CDR3 length equals 17 residues. This CDR3 reads CASSFSLSGRADNEQFF. As DNA, the CDR3 is TGTGCCAGCAGCTTCTCTCTTAGCGGGAGGGCCGACAATGAGCAGTTCTTC. The full variable domain, completed using reference TRBV7-9 and TRBJ2-1, is DTGVSQNPRHKITKRGQNVTFRCDPISEHNRLYWYRQTLGQGPEFLTYFQNEAQLEKSRLLSDRFSAERPKGSFSTLEIQRTEQGDSAMYLCASSFSLSGRADNEQFFGPGTRLTVL.